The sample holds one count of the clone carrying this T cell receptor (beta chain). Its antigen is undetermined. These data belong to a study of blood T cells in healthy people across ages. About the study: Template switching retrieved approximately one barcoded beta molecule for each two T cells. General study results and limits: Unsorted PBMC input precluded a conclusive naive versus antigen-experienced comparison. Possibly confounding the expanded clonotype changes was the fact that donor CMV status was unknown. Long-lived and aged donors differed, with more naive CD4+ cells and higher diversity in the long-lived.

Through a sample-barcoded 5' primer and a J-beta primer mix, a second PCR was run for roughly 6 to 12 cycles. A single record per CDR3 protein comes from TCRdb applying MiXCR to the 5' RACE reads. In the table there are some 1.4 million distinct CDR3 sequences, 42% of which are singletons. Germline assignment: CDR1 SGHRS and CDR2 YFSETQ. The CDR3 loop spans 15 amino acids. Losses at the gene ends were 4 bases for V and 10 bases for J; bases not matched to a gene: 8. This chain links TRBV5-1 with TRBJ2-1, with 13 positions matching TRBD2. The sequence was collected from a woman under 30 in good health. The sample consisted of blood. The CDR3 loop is CASSGTSGGDREQFF. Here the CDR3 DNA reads TGCGCCAGCAGCGGTACTAGCGGGGGGGATCGCGAGCAGTTCTTC.